This T cell receptor (beta chain) was recovered during a study of control samples from healthy donors and cancer patients. TCRdb's table, derived via immunoSEQ multiplex PCR, lists solely in-frame clones and lacks some. This sample carries fewer than 45,000 clones, approximately 90% of them seen once, and the ten largest clones take roughly 23%. Trimming removed 4 bases from V and 3 bases from J; junction bases left unmatched: 7. Per germline, CDR1 MGHRA and CDR2 YSYEKL. This CDR3 contains 15 residues. This TCR derives from a woman aged 40 to 50 with head and neck cancer. The J gene is TRBJ1-1, the V gene TRBV4-1, with TRBD1 matching over 8 bases. Sequencing was carried out using PBMCs. The CDR3 spells CASSLYTGGDTEAFF. The CDR3 DNA follows: TGCGCCAGCAGCCTCTACACAGGGGGTGACACTGAAGCTTTCTTT.